A single sample is the source of the 15 T cell receptor beta chains below, sequenced in a study of early T cells in non-severe SARS-CoV-2 infection. TCRdb re-analysed the 5' RACE reads in MiXCR, keeping a single row per CDR3 protein. In the table there are approximately 60,000 distinct CDR3 sequences, roughly 12% of which are singletons. Input material: whole blood. The receptors derive from an adult who was a healthcare worker with PCR-confirmed SARS-CoV-2 infection or an uninfected control (not recorded which).

This clonotype was counted at least ten times. The V gene is TRBV12-3 or TRBV12-4, the J gene TRBJ1-5; D not resolved. The CDR3 loop spans 14 amino acids. V dropped 3 bases and J dropped 4 bases, with 10 bases sitting between them. CDR3: CASSLILENQPQHF. The CDR3 coding sequence is TGTGCCAGCAGTTTGATTCTAGAGAATCAGCCCCAGCATTTT.

This clonotype occurred many times. This chain links TRBV2 with TRBJ1-5; D gene uncertain. The length of the CDR3 is 15 residues. Deletions cut 4 bases from V and 2 bases from J, with 12 bases between. Germline V gene sequence: CDR1 SNHLY, CDR2 FYNNEI. This CDR3 reads CASSGQIGGNQPQHF. DNA for the CDR3: TGTGCCAGCAGTGGCCAAATTGGGGGCAATCAGCCCCAGCATTTT.

This clonotype has ten or more counts. The chain recombines TRBV29-1 with TRBJ2-2; D is unclear. With 6 bases removed from V and 4 bases from J, the gap between germline ends came to 12 bases. Germline lookup yields CDR1 SQVTM and CDR2 ANQGSEA. This CDR3 comprises 13 residues. As DNA, the CDR3 is TGCAGCGTACTAATCTGGGGCACCGGGGAGCTGTTTTTT. It is translated as CSVLIWGTGELFF.

As for this clonotype: One junction end does not reproduce the germline sequence, and a read error may be involved. The chain combines TRBV12-3 or TRBV12-4 with TRBJ2-1; 13 positions match TRBD2. This CDR3 is built from 18 residues. CDR3 loop: CASSGLAGAEGTSDEQLF. The CDR3 nucleotides read TGTGCCAGCAGTGGACTAGCGGGAGCCGAGGGAACGTCGGATGAGCAGCTCTTC.

The rearrangement uses TRBV6-1 and TRBJ2-7, with 13 bases identical to TRBD2. This CDR3 spans 15 amino acids. Trimming cost V 6 bases and J 4 bases; bases outside gene matches: 6. Germline V CDR1 and CDR2: MNHNS, SASEGT. CDR3: CASSLRTSGGYEQYF. The CDR3 bases are TGTGCCAGCAGCCTGAGGACTAGCGGGGGTTACGAGCAGTACTTC.

Many counts were recorded for this clonotype. The chain joins TRBV6-5 to TRBJ2-6, with unresolved D. With 6 bases removed from V and 2 bases from J, the gap between germline ends came to 5 bases. Germline V gives CDR1 MNHEY, CDR2 SVGAGI. There are 13 residues in the CDR3. The CDR3 reads CASSLPGANVLTF. DNA of the CDR3: TGTGCCAGCAGCCTACCTGGGGCCAACGTCCTGACTTTC.

This clonotype was seen a handful of times. The chain uses TRBV3-1 and TRBJ2-7, with no clear D. There are 13 residues in the CDR3. The germline V and J ends were trimmed by 3 bases and 5 bases, with 11 bases remaining between them. Germline CDR1 reads LGHDT; CDR2 reads YNNKEL (reference sequence). The chain's CDR3 is CASSHGWSDEQYF. CDR3 nucleotides: TGTGCCAGCAGCCATGGGTGGAGCGACGAGCAGTACTTC.

Details on this clonotype: A read error is possible here, since a much larger clone lies one base away. The rearrangement joins TRBV14 to TRBJ2-2, with D unclear. This CDR3 contains 14 residues. Germline CDR1 and CDR2: SGHDN and FVKESK. The CDR3 DNA sequence: TGTGCCAGCAACCAAGCTAGAACATTCGGGGAGCTGTTTTTT. It specifies CASNQARTFGELFF.

This clonotype was seen only a few times. V usage is TRBV12-3 or TRBV12-4 and J usage is TRBJ1-1; D is uncertain. V lost 5 bases to trimming and J lost 2 bases, with 12 bases between them. CDR3 length: 14 amino acids. CDR3 region: CASSPPLGNTEAFF. The CDR3 DNA sequence: TGTGCCAGCAGTCCTCCCCTGGGAAACACTGAAGCTTTCTTT.

This clonotype was seen many times. The chain combines TRBV3-1 with TRBJ2-5, with D possibly TRBD2 on 6 matching bases. V lost 6 bases to trimming and J lost 5 bases, with 16 bases between them. The CDR3 loop spans 14 amino acids. Per the germline V gene, CDR1 is LGHDT and CDR2 is YNNKEL (reference sequence). Here the CDR3 reads CASSRDPAGETQYF. The CDR3 nucleotides read TGTGCCAGCAGTCGGGACCCGGCGGGGGAGACCCAGTACTTC.

This clonotype came up many times. J is TRBJ2-6 and V is TRBV24-1, with 8 positions matching TRBD1. Germline V CDR1 and CDR2: KGHDR, SFDVKD. There are 16 residues in the CDR3. Trimming cost V 9 bases and J 0 bases; bases outside gene matches: 6. As DNA, the CDR3 is TGTGCCACCCCCGGGGACAGGAACTCTGGGGCCAACGTCCTGACTTTC. This sequence encodes CATPGDRNSGANVLTF.

The chain joins TRBV3-1 to TRBJ2-5; D unresolved. The CDR3 consists of 15 residues. CDR1 and CDR2 from the germline V gene are LGHDT and YNNKEL (reference sequence). Trimming removed 4 bases at V and 4 bases at J, with 16 bases between. The CDR3, as DNA: TGTGCCAGCAGCCCGGCGCGTGGTATGACAGAGACCCAGTACTTC. Its translation is CASSPARGMTETQYF.

The CDR3 is CASSLDKLYGYTF. The CDR3, as DNA: TGTGCCAGCAGTTTGGACAAGCTCTATGGCTACACCTTC. The chain joins TRBV28 to TRBJ1-2, with D maybe TRBD1 (5 bases). Germline values: CDR1 MDHEN, CDR2 SYDVKM. V gave up 3 bases and J gave up 4 bases, with 9 bases separating them. The CDR3 contains 13 residues.

This clonotype was counted at least ten times. The gene calls are TRBV11-2 and TRBJ2-1, with D possibly being TRBD2 (6 bases). Trimming pared 4 bases from V and 0 bases from J, leaving 19 bases between. Germline CDR1 and CDR2: SGHAT and FQNNGV. CDR3 length equals 18 residues. The CDR3 reads CASSSALTSLSSYNEQFF. The CDR3 DNA follows: TGTGCCAGCAGCTCAGCACTAACTAGCCTCAGCTCCTACAATGAGCAGTTCTTC.

On this clonotype: Because the CDR3 is missing its conserved closing phenylalanine or tryptophan, this is likely a read error. V gene TRBV7-8 combines with J gene TRBJ1-4, with 7 bases fitting TRBD1. This CDR3 comprises 13 residues. V was pared by 5 bases and J by 8 bases, with 5 bases of the junction left unmatched. The germline V gene has CDR1 SGHVS and CDR2 FQNEAQ. The CDR3 sequence is CASSTTGVEKLFL. The CDR3 region has the DNA TGTGCCAGCAGCACCACAGGGGTCGAAAAACTGTTTTTG.